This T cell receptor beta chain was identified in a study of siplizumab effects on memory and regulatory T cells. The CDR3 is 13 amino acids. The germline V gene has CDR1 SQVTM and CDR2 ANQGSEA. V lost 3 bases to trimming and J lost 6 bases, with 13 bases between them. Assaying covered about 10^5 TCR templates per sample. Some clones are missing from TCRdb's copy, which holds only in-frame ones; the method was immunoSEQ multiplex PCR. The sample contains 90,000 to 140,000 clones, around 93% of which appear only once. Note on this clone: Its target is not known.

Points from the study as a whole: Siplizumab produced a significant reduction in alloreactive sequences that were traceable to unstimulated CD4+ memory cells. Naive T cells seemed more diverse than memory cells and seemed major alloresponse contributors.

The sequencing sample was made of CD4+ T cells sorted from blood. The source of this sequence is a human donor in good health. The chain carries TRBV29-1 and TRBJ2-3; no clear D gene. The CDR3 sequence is CSVDPESTDTQYF. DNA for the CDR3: TGCAGCGTTGACCCCGAATCCACCGATACGCAGTATTTT.